Below are 8 T cell receptor beta chains sequenced from a single sample in a study of T cell responses to AZD1222 COVID-19 vaccine. Generated by immunoSEQ multiplex PCR, the TCRdb table keeps only in-frame clones and is missing some. The sample yields about 150,000 clones, about 88% seen once. The sample was peripheral blood, taken on day 0 of AZD1222 vaccination. These receptors were obtained from an adult in good health.

About this clone itself: The identical CDR3 is also encoded by other nucleotide sequences in the sample. The rearrangement uses TRBV11-2 and TRBJ1-4; 9 bases agree with TRBD1. Looked up from germline, CDR1 is SGHAT and CDR2 is FQNNGV. Unmatched junction bases numbered 3, after V lost 5 bases and J lost 5 bases. The CDR3 runs 14 residues. The CDR3 DNA follows: TGTGCCAGCAGCCTAGGGACAGGGAATGAAAAACTGTTTTTT. Protein: CASSLGTGNEKLFF.

V gene TRBV7-8 combines with J gene TRBJ2-7; TRBD2 aligns across 7 bases. CDR1 and CDR2 from the germline V gene are SGHVS and FQNEAQ. The CDR3 has 15 amino acids. J lost 4 bases, V lost 0 bases, and 6 bases had no gene match. CDR3 sequence (DNA): TGTGCCAGCAGCTTAGCAACGGGAGGCGCTTACGAGCAGTACTTC. It specifies CASSLATGGAYEQYF. The variable domain in full, with the rest retrieved from reference TRBV7-8 and TRBJ2-7, is GAGVSQSPRYKVAKRGQDVALRCDPISGHVSLFWYQQALGQGPEFLTYFQNEAQLDKSGLPSDRFFAERPEGSVSTLKIQRTQQEDSAVYLCASSLATGGAYEQYFGPGTRLTVT.

The rearrangement links TRBV4-1 to TRBJ1-1; the D gene is possibly TRBD1 (5 bases). V lost 1 base, J lost 11 bases, and 11 bases lay in between. The length of the CDR3 is 12 residues. Per the germline V gene, CDR1 is MGHRA and CDR2 is YSYEKL. This chain's CDR3 is CASSQGGIRAFF. The CDR3 DNA sequence: TGCGCCAGCAGCCAAGGGGGGATAAGGGCTTTCTTT.

CDR3 DNA: TGTGCCAGCAGTTCTCCAGCACGGGACTTCGGGACCCAGTACTTC. Translating it yields CASSSPARDFGTQYF. The chain employs TRBV27 and TRBJ2-5; TRBD2 might be the D (6 bases). This CDR3 region has 15 residues. Germline lookup yields CDR1 MNHEY and CDR2 SMNVEV (reference sequence). Trimming cost V 4 bases and J 7 bases, with 19 bases left between them.

The chain combines TRBV28 with TRBJ1-2; a weak D match, TRBD1 (5 bases). Germline CDR1 and CDR2: MDHEN and SYDVKM. This CDR3 is 14 amino acids long. Trimming removed 5 bases at V and 3 bases at J, with 13 bases between. The CDR3 sequence is CASSVMGVYYGYTF. Written as DNA, the CDR3 is TGTGCCAGCAGTGTAATGGGGGTTTACTATGGCTACACCTTC.

The chain employs TRBV5-4 and TRBJ2-1; 8 positions match TRBD1. There are 14 residues in the CDR3. From germline, CDR1 is SGHNT and CDR2 YYREEE (reference sequence). The V gene end was trimmed by 4 bases and the J gene end by 7 bases; junction bases not matched to a gene: 7. CDR3 bases: TGTGCCAGCAGCACCGGACAGGGTTTGAATGAGCAGTTCTTC. It yields the protein CASSTGQGLNEQFF.

The gene calls are TRBV4-1 and TRBJ2-3; perhaps TRBD2 as D (6 bases). V shed 3 bases and J shed 3 bases, with 13 bases lying between them. CDR1 and CDR2 from the germline V gene are MGHRA and YSYEKL. The CDR3 totals 15 residues. This CDR3 is CASSHLASRTDTQYF. The CDR3, as DNA: TGCGCCAGCAGCCACCTAGCGTCTCGAACAGATACGCAGTATTTT.

This clone was seen a few times. The J gene is TRBJ1-4, the V gene TRBV3-1 (or the pseudogene TRBV3-2); no reliable D call. Germline lookup yields CDR1 LGHDT and CDR2 YNNKEL (reference sequence). This CDR3 is 12 amino acids long. V lost 4 bases to trimming and J lost 7 bases, with 7 bases between them. The CDR3 DNA follows: TGTGCCAGCAGCCCTACCTCTGAAAAACTGTTTTTT. It encodes CASSPTSEKLFF.